This entry lists 5 T cell receptor beta chains sequenced from one sample in a study of T cell responses to AZD1222 COVID-19 vaccine. Some clones are missing from TCRdb's copy, which holds only in-frame ones; the method was immunoSEQ multiplex PCR. In the table there are 58,000 or so clones, less than 90% of which are singletons. The sample was peripheral blood, taken on day 0 of AZD1222 vaccination. The receptors come from an adult in good health.

The chain combines TRBV6-6 with TRBJ1-5, with D perhaps matching TRBD1 (6 bases). The CDR3 runs to 15 residues. The V end lost 7 bases, the J end lost 1 base, and 14 bases lay between the germline ends. Germline V gene data show CDR1 as MNHNY and CDR2 as SVGAGI (reference sequence). The CDR3 nucleotides are TGTGCCAGCAACCCAGGGGTCGTAAGCAATCAGCCCCAGCATTTT. Amino acids: CASNPGVVSNQPQHF.

The gene calls are TRBV5-8 and TRBJ2-1, with 8 bases aligning to TRBD2. In germline, CDR1 is SGHTS, CDR2 YDEGEE. Trimming removed 2 bases from V and 0 bases from J; junction bases left unmatched: 1. The CDR3 is 15 residues long. CDR3: CASSLTSGSYNEQFF. CDR3 sequence (DNA): TGTGCCAGCAGCTTAACTAGCGGCTCCTACAATGAGCAGTTCTTC.

This clone was seen more than once but under ten times. The gene calls are TRBV18 and TRBJ2-2, with unresolved D. CDR3 length equals 15 residues. Trimming left V 5 bases short and J 2 bases short, with 12 bases between. Germline CDR1 KGHSH, CDR2 LQKENI. This chain's CDR3 is CASSAQATNTGELFF. Written as DNA, the CDR3 is TGTGCCAGCTCAGCACAAGCAACAAACACCGGGGAGCTGTTTTTT.

The V gene is TRBV29-1, the J gene TRBJ1-3; D ambiguous. With 4 bases removed from V and 0 bases from J, the gap between germline ends came to 10 bases. Germline CDR1 reads SQVTM; CDR2 reads ANQGSEA. The CDR3 spans 14 residues. The CDR3 region has the DNA TGCAGCGTTGCTGGCGGCGCCTCTGGAAACACCATATATTTT. Amino acids: CSVAGGASGNTIYF. Using reference TRBV29-1 and TRBJ1-3 for the parts outside the CDR3, the full variable domain is SAVISQKPSRDICQRGTSLTIQCQVDSQVTMMFWYRQQPGQSLTLIATANQGSEATYESGFVIDKFPISRPNLTFSTLTVSNMSPEDSSIYLCSVAGGASGNTIYFGEGSWLTVV.

This clone is a singleton in its sample. The chain couples TRBV7-8 to TRBJ2-1; 9 nucleotides agree with TRBD1. V was clipped by 1 base and J by 5 bases; unmatched bases: 6. Germline V gives CDR1 SGHVS, CDR2 FQNEAQ. The CDR3 has 16 amino acids. The CDR3 is CASSLGSGTGNNEQFF. CDR3 in DNA: TGTGCCAGCAGCTTAGGGTCCGGGACAGGGAACAATGAGCAGTTCTTC.